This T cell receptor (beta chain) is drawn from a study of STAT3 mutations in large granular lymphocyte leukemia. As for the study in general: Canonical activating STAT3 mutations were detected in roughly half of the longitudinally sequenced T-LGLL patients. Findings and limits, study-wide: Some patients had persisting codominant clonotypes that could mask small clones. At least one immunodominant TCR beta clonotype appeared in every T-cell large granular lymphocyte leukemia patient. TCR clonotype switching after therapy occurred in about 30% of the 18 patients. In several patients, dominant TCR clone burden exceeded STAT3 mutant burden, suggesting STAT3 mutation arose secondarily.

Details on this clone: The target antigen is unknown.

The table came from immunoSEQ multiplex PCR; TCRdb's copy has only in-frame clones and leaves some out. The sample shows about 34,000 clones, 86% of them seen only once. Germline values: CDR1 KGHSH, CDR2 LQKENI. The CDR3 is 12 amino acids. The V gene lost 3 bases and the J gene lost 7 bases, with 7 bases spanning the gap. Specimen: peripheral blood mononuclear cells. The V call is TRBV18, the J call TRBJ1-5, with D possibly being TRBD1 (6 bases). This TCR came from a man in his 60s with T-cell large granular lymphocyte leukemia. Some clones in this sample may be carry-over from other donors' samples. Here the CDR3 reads CASSPTGQPQHF. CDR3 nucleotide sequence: TGTGCCAGCTCACCCACAGGGCAGCCCCAGCATTTT.